The source of this T cell receptor (beta chain) is a study of vaccination and CD4 T cells after COVID-19. As regards this clonotype: The target antigen is unknown.

V dropped 4 bases and J dropped 7 bases, with 13 bases sitting between them. CDR1 is SNHLY, CDR2 FYNNEI, per germline. The CDR3 runs to 13 residues. Sequence data for DNA of cultured CD4+ T cells were generated by the Oncomine TCR Beta short-read assay. TCRdb called the PCR reads again in MiXCR, with one record for every CDR3 protein. The sample includes 15,000 to 20,000 distinct CDR3 sequences, around 45% of them seen just once. This sample's treatment: approximately nine-day PBMC culture with coronavirus spike peptide pools or control peptides (ViraFEST assay). The chain joins TRBV2 to TRBJ1-1; possibly TRBD1 for D (6 bases). This material consisted of CD4+ T cells from blood, cultured in vitro, taken after SARS-CoV-2 vaccination. The clonotype originates from a human donor who had recovered from COVID-19. CDR3 loop: CASSAGVAGEAFF. CDR3 nucleotide sequence: TGTGCCAGCAGTGCAGGGGTGGCGGGTGAAGCTTTCTTT.